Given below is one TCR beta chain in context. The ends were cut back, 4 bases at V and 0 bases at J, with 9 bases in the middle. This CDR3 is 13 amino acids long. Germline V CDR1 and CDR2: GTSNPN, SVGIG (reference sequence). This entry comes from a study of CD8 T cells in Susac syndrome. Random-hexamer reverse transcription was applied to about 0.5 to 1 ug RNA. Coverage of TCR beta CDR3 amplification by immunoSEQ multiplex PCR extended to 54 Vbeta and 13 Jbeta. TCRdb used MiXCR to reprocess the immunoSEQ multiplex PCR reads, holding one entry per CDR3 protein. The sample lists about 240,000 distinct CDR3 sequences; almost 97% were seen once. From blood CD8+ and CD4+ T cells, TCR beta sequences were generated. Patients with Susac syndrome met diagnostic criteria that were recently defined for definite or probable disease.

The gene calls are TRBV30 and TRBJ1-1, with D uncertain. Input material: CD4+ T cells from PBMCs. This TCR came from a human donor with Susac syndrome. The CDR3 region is CAWTSALNTEAFF. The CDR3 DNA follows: TGTGCCTGGACCTCAGCCCTGAACACTGAAGCTTTCTTT. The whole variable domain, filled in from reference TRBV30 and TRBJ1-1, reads SQTIHQWPATLVQPVGSPLSLECTVEGTSNPNLYWYRQAAGRGLQLLFYSVGIGQISSEVPQNLSASRPQDRQFILSSKKLLLSDSGFYLCAWTSALNTEAFFGQGTRLTVV.